This TCR beta chain was profiled in a study of CD8 T cells in ankylosing spondylitis. Germline V CDR1 and CDR2: SNHLY, FYNNEI. CDR3 length: 14 residues. V lost 6 bases to trimming and J lost 6 bases, with 15 bases between them. By quantitative 5'-RACE with molecular barcodes, the TCR beta libraries were made. TCRdb reprocessed the 5' RACE reads via MiXCR and lists one record per CDR3 protein. The sample consists of 670,000 or so distinct CDR3 sequences, 19% of them appearing once. This clonotype has just a few counts. Its antigen remains unknown. Whole-study findings and limits: There was reportedly significant enrichment of clones that were disease-linked in matched ankylosing spondylitis synovial fluid. A TCR beta motif made of eight highly homologous variants seemed typical of ankylosing spondylitis blood.

Sequences were obtained from blood, either unsorted or a sorted T cell fraction (not recorded which). This receptor was taken from a male donor with ankylosing spondylitis. The gene calls are TRBV2 and TRBJ1-5; no definite D call. The CDR3 sequence is CASRAGPAGQPQHF. The CDR3 DNA is TGTGCCAGCAGGGCGGGCCCGGCGGGTCAGCCCCAGCATTTT.